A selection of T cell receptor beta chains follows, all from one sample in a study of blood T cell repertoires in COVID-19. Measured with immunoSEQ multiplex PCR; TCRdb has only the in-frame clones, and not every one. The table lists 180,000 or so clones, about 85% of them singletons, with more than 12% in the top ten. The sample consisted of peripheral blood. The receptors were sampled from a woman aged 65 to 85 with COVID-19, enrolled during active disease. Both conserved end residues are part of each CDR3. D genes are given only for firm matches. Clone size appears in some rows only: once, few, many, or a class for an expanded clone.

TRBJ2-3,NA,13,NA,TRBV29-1,CSGVSGSTDTQYF,TGCAGCGGGGTTAGCGGTAGCACAGATACGCAGTATTTT
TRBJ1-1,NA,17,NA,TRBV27,CASRMRTGLRRNTEAFF,TGTGCCAGCAGAATGAGAACAGGGCTTAGGAGGAACACTGAAGCTTTCTTT
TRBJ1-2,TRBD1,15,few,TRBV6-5,CASSSETGNGYGYTF,TGTGCCAGCAGCTCCGAGACAGGGAACGGCTACGGCTACACCTTC
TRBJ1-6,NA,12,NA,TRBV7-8,CASSLVESPLHF,TGTGCCAGCAGCTTGGTAGAGTCACCCCTCCACTTT
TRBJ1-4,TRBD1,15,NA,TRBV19,CASSMTGATNEKLFF,TGTGCCAGTAGTATGACAGGGGCAACTAATGAAAAACTGTTTTTT
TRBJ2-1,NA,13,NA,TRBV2,CASSEADGGEQFF,TGTGCCAGCAGTGAAGCAGACGGCGGGGAGCAGTTCTTC
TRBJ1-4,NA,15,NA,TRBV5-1,CASSSYPGRNEKLFF,TGCGCCAGCAGCTCCTACCCGGGTCGAAATGAAAAACTGTTTTTT
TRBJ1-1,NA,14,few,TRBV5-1,CASSYGGGNTEAFF,TGCGCCAGCAGCTACGGCGGCGGGAACACTGAAGCTTTCTTT
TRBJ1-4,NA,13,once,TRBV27,CASNPESNEKLFF,TGTGCCAGCAACCCTGAGTCTAATGAAAAACTGTTTTTT
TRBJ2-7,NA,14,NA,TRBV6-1,CASSEAWGPYEQYF,TGTGCCAGCAGTGAAGCATGGGGGCCCTACGAGCAGTACTTC
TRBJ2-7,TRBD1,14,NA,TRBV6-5,CASRSNQGAGEQYF,TGTGCCAGCAGGTCAAACCAGGGGGCGGGCGAGCAGTACTTC
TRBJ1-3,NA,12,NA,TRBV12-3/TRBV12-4,CASSFAGNTIYF,TGTGCCAGCAGTTTCGCTGGAAACACCATATATTTT
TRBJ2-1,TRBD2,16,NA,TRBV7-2,CASSLVQSGLSNEQFF,TGTGCCAGCAGCTTAGTCCAATCGGGACTAAGCAATGAGCAGTTCTTC
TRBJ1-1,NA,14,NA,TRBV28,CASTPRREGPKAFF,TGTGCCAGCACCCCACGGAGGGAGGGACCTAAAGCTTTCTTT
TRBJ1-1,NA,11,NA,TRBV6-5,CASSNGPGAFF,TGTGCCAGCAGTAATGGGCCGGGGGCTTTCTTT